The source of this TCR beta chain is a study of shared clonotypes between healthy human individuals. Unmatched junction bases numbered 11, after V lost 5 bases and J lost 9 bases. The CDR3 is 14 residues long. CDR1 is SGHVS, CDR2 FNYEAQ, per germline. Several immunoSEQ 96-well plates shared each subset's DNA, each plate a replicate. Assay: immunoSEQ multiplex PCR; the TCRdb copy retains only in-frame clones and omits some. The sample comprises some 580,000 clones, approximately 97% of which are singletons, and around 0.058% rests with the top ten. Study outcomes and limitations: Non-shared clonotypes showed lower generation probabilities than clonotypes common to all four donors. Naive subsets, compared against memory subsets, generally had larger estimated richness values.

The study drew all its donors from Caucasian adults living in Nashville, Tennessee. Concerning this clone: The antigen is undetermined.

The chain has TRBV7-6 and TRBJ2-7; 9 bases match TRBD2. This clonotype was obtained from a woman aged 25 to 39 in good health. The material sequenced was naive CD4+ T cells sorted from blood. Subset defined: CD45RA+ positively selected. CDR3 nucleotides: TGTGCCAGCAGCCCCGTAGCGGGAGCGGAAGTGCAGTACTTC. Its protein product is CASSPVAGAEVQYF.